This section outlines one T cell receptor (beta chain) sequence together with its context. This sample was taken from a study of blood T cells in healthy people across ages. V gave up 3 bases and J gave up 3 bases, with 16 bases separating them. Germline assignment: CDR1 MGHRA and CDR2 YSYEKL. The CDR3 is 16 residues long. The authors ran a second PCR of 7 to 11 cycles using a sample-barcoded 5' primer and a J-beta primer mix. TCRdb redid the calling of the 5' RACE reads with MiXCR, one entry per CDR3 protein. The sample contains 1.5 million to 2 million distinct CDR3 sequences, almost 35% of which appear only once.

The TCR comes from a woman in her thirties in good health. This rearrangement joins TRBV4-1 to TRBJ2-3; the D gene is possibly TRBD2 (6 bases). What was sequenced was blood. CDR3 coding DNA: TGCGCCAGCAGCCACCAACCGGGGAGGACGACAGATACGCAGTATTTT. Residues: CASSHQPGRTTDTQYF.